The 5 T cell receptor beta chains below come from one sample, sequenced in a study of immune evolution from preneoplasia to lung adenocarcinoma. TCRdb keeps only in-frame clones here, not all; method: immunoSEQ multiplex PCR. In the table there are roughly 9,900 clones, about four fifths of which are singletons. The sample was FFPE minimally invasive lung adenocarcinoma tissue. These receptor sequences come from a person in their 70s with lung adenocarcinoma.

The rearrangement joins TRBV6-1 to TRBJ2-7, with 8 bases aligning to TRBD2. The CDR3 totals 14 residues. CDR1 MNHNS and CDR2 SASEGT come from the germline V gene. The V gene end was trimmed by 4 bases and the J gene end by 3 bases; junction bases not matched to a gene: 5. CDR3: CASSGGGNYYEQYF. For the CDR3, the DNA is TGTGCCAGCAGTGGCGGGGGGAACTACTACGAGCAGTACTTC.

As regards this clone: The germline gene is not matched at one end of the junction; a read error may be the cause. The chain carries TRBV11-3 and TRBJ2-5, with 7 bases that match TRBD2. Germline V gene data show CDR1 as SGHNT and CDR2 as YENEEA. The CDR3 consists of 14 residues. CDR3 nucleotides: TGTGCCAGCAGCTTCAGGGCGGGAGAAGAGATCCAGTACTTC. Its protein is CASSFRAGEEIQYF. Based on the CDR3 plus reference TRBV11-3 and TRBJ2-5, the full variable domain is EAGVVQSPRYKIIEKKQPVAFWCNPISGHNTLYWYLQNLGQGPELLIRYENEEAVDDSQLPKDRFSAERLKGVDSTLKIQPAELGDSAVYLCASSFRAGEEIQYFGPGTRLLVL.

CDR3 DNA: TGCGCCAGCAGCTTGGACAGGGCGGACACCGGGGAGCTGTTTTTT. This codes for CASSLDRADTGELFF. J is TRBJ2-2 and V is TRBV5-1, with D possibly matching TRBD1 (6 bases). CDR1 and CDR2 (germline): SGHRS, YFSETQ. The V and J ends lost 0 bases and 3 bases respectively, with 9 bases between them. This CDR3 region has 15 residues.

This chain's CDR3 is CASSLLADYGYTF. The CDR3 DNA reads as TGTGCCAGCAGCTTACTGGCGGACTATGGCTACACCTTC. The chain recombines TRBV11-2 with TRBJ1-2, with D uncertain. CDR1 is SGHAT, CDR2 FQNNGV, per germline. The CDR3 runs to 13 residues. V lost 2 bases and J lost 3, with 7 bases in between.

The V and J genes are TRBV23-1 and TRBJ1-1; 8 bases are a match to TRBD1. TRBV23-1 counts as an open reading frame of uncertain function. V dropped 1 base and J dropped 0; count of bases not matched to a gene: 10. The CDR3 is 18 residues long. CDR3 nucleotide sequence: TGCGCCAGCAGTCAATGGACAGGGAAACAGGTAATGAACACTGAAGCTTTCTTT. As protein: CASSQWTGKQVMNTEAFF.